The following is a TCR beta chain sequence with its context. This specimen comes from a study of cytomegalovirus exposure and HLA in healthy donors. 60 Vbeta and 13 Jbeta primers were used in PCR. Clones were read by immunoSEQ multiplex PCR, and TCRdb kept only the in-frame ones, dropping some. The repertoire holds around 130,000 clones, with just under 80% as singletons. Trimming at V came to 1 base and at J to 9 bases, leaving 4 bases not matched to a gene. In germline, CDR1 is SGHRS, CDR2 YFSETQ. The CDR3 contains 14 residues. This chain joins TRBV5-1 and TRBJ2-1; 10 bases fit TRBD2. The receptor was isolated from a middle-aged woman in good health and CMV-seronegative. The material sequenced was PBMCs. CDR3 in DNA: TGCGCCAGCAGCTTGACTAGCGGGATGGGTGAGCAGTTCTTC. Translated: CASSLTSGMGEQFF.